The sample holds one count of the clone carrying this T cell receptor beta chain. Antigen unknown. These data are taken from a study of T cell responses to AZD1222 COVID-19 vaccine. Overall study results and limits: Females made up more of the donors, who were largely white British, and clonal diversity may have come out too low. Nearly half of unique spike-specific TCRs reportedly avoided B.1.351 and B.1.1.7 mutated regions. Baseline testing showed seropositivity in only six AZD1222 recipients.

Sequenced by immunoSEQ multiplex PCR; TCRdb stores in-frame clones only, minus some. The sample has just over 30,000 clones, roughly 90% seen once; the top ten hold 12% to 15%. Trimming removed 0 bases from V and 0 bases from J, with 7 bases in between. Germline-derived CDR1 and CDR2 are SGHRS and YFSETQ. This CDR3 is built from 15 residues. Sequencing was performed on peripheral blood, taken 28 days after the second AZD1222 dose. The chain employs TRBV5-1 and TRBJ1-3; D is uncertain. This sequence originates from an adult who received the AZD1222 COVID-19 vaccine. CDR3: CASSLAGSSGNTIYF. Here the CDR3 DNA reads TGCGCCAGCAGCTTGGCGGGGTCCTCTGGAAACACCATATATTTT.